The 29 T cell receptor beta chains presented below share a single source sample, sequenced in a study of CD8 T cells in ankylosing spondylitis. One entry per CDR3 protein, called by TCRdb with MiXCR from the 5' RACE reads. Found here are 250,000 or so distinct CDR3 sequences, over 15% of them singletons; the top ten hold around 33%. Sequenced material: blood, either unsorted or a sorted T cell fraction (not recorded which). These receptors all come from a male donor with ankylosing spondylitis or in good health (not recorded which).

This chain joins TRBV20-1 and TRBJ2-7; D gene unclear. V was cut by 0 bases and J by 0 bases, with 6 bases left in between. The CDR3 runs 13 residues. Germline V gene data show CDR1 as DFQATT and CDR2 as SNEGSKA (reference sequence). CDR3 in DNA: TGCAGTGCTAGAGATCAGAGCTCCTACGAGCAGTACTTC. It is translated as CSARDQSSYEQYF.

V is TRBV7-9 and J is TRBJ2-1; D might be TRBD1 (5 bases). The CDR3 extends over 15 amino acids. Germline V gene lookup returns CDR1 SEHNR and CDR2 FQNEAQ (reference sequence). V was trimmed by 0 bases and J by 5 bases, leaving 11 bases between them. CDR3 sequence: CASSLASGLNNEQFF. CDR3 DNA: TGTGCCAGCAGCTTAGCGTCAGGGCTAAACAATGAGCAGTTCTTC.

This clonotype has ten or more counts. The chain couples TRBV9 to TRBJ2-5; D perhaps matches TRBD2 (6 bases). CDR3 length: 18 amino acids. The germline V gene has CDR1 SGDLS and CDR2 YYNGEE. The germline V and J ends were trimmed by 2 bases and 2 bases, with 22 bases remaining between them. The CDR3 sequence is CASSVAGDLPMEQETQYF. The DNA for the CDR3 is TGTGCCAGCAGCGTCGCTGGGGACTTACCAATGGAGCAAGAGACCCAGTACTTC.

The J gene is TRBJ1-1, the V gene TRBV10-1; 8 positions agree with TRBD1. The CDR3 runs to 12 residues. In germline, CDR1 is WNHNN, CDR2 SYGVQD (reference sequence). The V gene end was trimmed by 2 bases and the J gene end by 8 bases; junction bases not matched to a gene: 1. The CDR3 DNA is TGCGCCAGCAGTGAGGGACAGGGAGAAGCTTTCTTT. Translated, it gives CASSEGQGEAFF.

V gene TRBV28 combines with J gene TRBJ2-7; D is uncertain. Germline V gene lookup returns CDR1 MDHEN and CDR2 SYDVKM. Trimming left V 5 bases short and J 6 bases short, with 17 bases between. This CDR3 is built from 14 residues. CDR3 in amino acids: CASSPGSPGTEQYF. As DNA, the CDR3 is TGTGCCAGCAGTCCCGGCTCCCCCGGAACCGAGCAGTACTTC.

The rearrangement uses TRBV27 and TRBJ2-5, with 9 bases aligning to TRBD2. CDR1 and CDR2 (germline): MNHEY, SMNVEV (reference sequence). With V trimmed by 3 bases and J by 5 bases, 4 bases remained unmatched. The CDR3 is 14 amino acids. As DNA, the CDR3 is TGTGCCAGCAGTTTCGGGGCGGGAGGGGAGACCCAGTACTTC. This sequence encodes CASSFGAGGETQYF.

The chain is built from TRBV4-1 and TRBJ1-4, with D hard to call. The V end lost 0 bases, the J end lost 7 bases, and 15 bases lay between the germline ends. CDR1 and CDR2 (germline): MGHRA, YSYEKL. The CDR3 is made up of 16 amino acids. This chain's CDR3 is CASSQESEGWSEKLFF. Written as DNA, the CDR3 is TGCGCCAGCAGCCAAGAAAGTGAGGGATGGAGTGAAAAACTGTTTTTT.

The chain couples TRBV14 to TRBJ1-2; possible D gene TRBD1, 5 bases. The CDR3 has 13 residues. Trimming pared 1 base from V and 2 bases from J, leaving 5 bases between. Germline values: CDR1 SGHDN, CDR2 FVKESK. CDR3 sequence (DNA): TGTGCCAGCAGCCAAGCAGGGAACTATGGCTACACCTTC. The encoded protein is CASSQAGNYGYTF. The variable domain in full, completed from reference TRBV14 and TRBJ1-2, reads EAGVTQFPSHSVIEKGQTVTLRCDPISGHDNLYWYRRVMGKEIKFLLHFVKESKQDESGMPNNRFLAERTGGTYSTLKVQPAELEDSGVYFCASSQAGNYGYTFGSGTRLTVV.

In its sample, this clonotype was seen a few times. The genes are TRBV5-1 and TRBJ2-1; possibly TRBD2 for D (6 bases). The CDR3 is made up of 15 amino acids. Germline V CDR1 and CDR2: SGHRS, YFSETQ. The ends were cut back, 2 bases at V and 2 bases at J, with 11 bases in the middle. CDR3 bases: TGCGCCAGCAGCTTAGCGGGTTCCACCTACAATGAGCAGTTCTTC. As protein: CASSLAGSTYNEQFF.

J is TRBJ2-7 and V is TRBV4-2, with TRBD1 matching over 11 bases. This CDR3 comprises 14 residues. Trimming at V came to 3 bases and at J to 7 bases, leaving 5 bases not matched to a gene. The germline V gene encodes CDR1 LGHNA and CDR2 YNFKEQ. CDR3 DNA: TGTGCCAGCAGCCACGGGACAGGGGGATGGGAGCAGTACTTC. The encoded protein is CASSHGTGGWEQYF.

This clonotype came up a few times. The rearrangement uses TRBV5-4 and TRBJ2-7; TRBD2 agrees at 11 bases. Losses at the gene ends were 1 base for V and 3 bases for J; bases not matched to a gene: 15. The CDR3 spans 19 residues. Germline V gene data show CDR1 as SGHNT and CDR2 as YYREEE (reference sequence). CDR3 protein: CASSLWGSGRVIVFYEQYF. The CDR3 nucleotides read TGTGCCAGCAGCTTGTGGGGTAGCGGGAGGGTAATCGTCTTCTACGAGCAGTACTTC.

This rearrangement joins TRBV7-2 to TRBJ2-7; 8 bases line up with TRBD1. The CDR3 runs 15 residues. V dropped 4 bases and J dropped 1; count of bases not matched to a gene: 6. From germline, CDR1 is SGHTA and CDR2 FQGNSA. The CDR3 coding sequence is TGTGCCAGCAGCTCCCCGGACAGGGCATCCTACGAGCAGTACTTC. Its protein product is CASSSPDRASYEQYF.

In this sample, this clonotype turned up a few times. The chain employs TRBV6-5 and TRBJ2-1, with a possible D match to TRBD2 (6 bases). Germline V gene sequence: CDR1 MNHEY, CDR2 SVGAGI. V lost 3 bases to trimming and J lost 0 bases, with 12 bases between them. The CDR3 totals 16 residues. The CDR3 is CASSYLPGGSYNEQFF. CDR3 DNA: TGTGCCAGCAGTTATCTTCCCGGGGGCTCCTACAATGAGCAGTTCTTC.

This clonotype was seen at least ten times. The chain links TRBV12-3 or TRBV12-4 to TRBJ2-1, with 9 positions matching TRBD1. The CDR3 runs 15 residues. The junction had 11 bases not matched to a gene; V was cut back by 5 bases and J by 9 bases. CDR3 sequence reads: CASSQVGGGQGEQFF. DNA for the CDR3: TGTGCCAGCAGTCAGGTGGGAGGGGGACAGGGTGAGCAGTTCTTC.

The table lists this clonotype with many counts. The chain links TRBV6-5 to TRBJ2-1; possibly TRBD2 for D (6 bases). CDR3 length: 14 residues. Trimming shortened V by 4 bases and J by 7 bases, and 14 bases separated the two germline ends. Germline V gene data show CDR1 as MNHEY and CDR2 as SVGAGI. The CDR3 region is CASSSSGQGNEQFF. The CDR3 nucleotides are TGTGCCAGCAGTTCCAGCGGGCAAGGGAATGAGCAGTTCTTC.

V is TRBV2 and J is TRBJ1-5, with TRBD1 identical over 10 bases. Germline CDR1 and CDR2: SNHLY and FYNNEI. The V and J ends lost 4 bases and 5 bases, in that order; junction bases with no gene match: 5. The CDR3 is made up of 15 amino acids. The DNA for the CDR3 is TGTGCCAGCAGTGCCCGGGACAGGGGATATCAGCCCCAGCATTTT. Protein: CASSARDRGYQPQHF.

This clonotype occurred a few times. V usage is TRBV7-3 and J usage is TRBJ2-1, with TRBD1 identical over 10 bases. Germline CDR1 SGHTA, CDR2 FQGTGA. The CDR3 has 18 amino acids. V shed 2 bases, J shed 3 bases, and the junction held 10 bases outside the gene matches. The CDR3 loop reads CASSLEASGQGFYNEQFF. For the CDR3, the DNA is TGTGCCAGCAGCTTAGAGGCGTCGGGACAGGGGTTCTACAATGAGCAGTTCTTC. Full variable domain (outside the CDR3, taken from reference TRBV7-3 and TRBJ2-1): GAGVSQTPSNKVTEKGKYVELRCDPISGHTALYWYRQSLGQGPEFLIYFQGTGAADDSGLPNDRFFAVRPEGSVSTLKIQRTERGDSAVYLCASSLEASGQGFYNEQFFGPGTRLTVL.

This clonotype occurred a few times. This chain connects TRBV27 to TRBJ2-7, with D unclear. This CDR3 has 14 residues. The germline V gene encodes CDR1 MNHEY and CDR2 SMNVEV (reference sequence). The germline V and J ends were trimmed by 6 bases and 4 bases, with 16 bases remaining between them. CDR3: CASSPTADGYEQYF. CDR3 DNA sequence: TGTGCCAGCAGCCCGACCGCGGACGGTTACGAGCAGTACTTC.

This clonotype was picked up a small number of times. The gene calls are TRBV2 and TRBJ2-7; tentative D call: TRBD2 (6 bases). CDR3 length: 16 residues. The germline V gene encodes CDR1 SNHLY and CDR2 FYNNEI. Trimming removed 8 bases at V and 0 bases at J, with 20 bases between. The CDR3 DNA sequence: TGTGCCAGCGATAGCGGACACGAAAAAAGCTCCTACGAGCAGTACTTC. This gives the protein CASDSGHEKSSYEQYF.

The V gene is TRBV9, the J gene TRBJ1-1; D is ambiguous. Germline V gene sequence: CDR1 SGDLS, CDR2 YYNGEE. The CDR3 extends over 14 amino acids. Trimming left V 0 bases short and J 1 base short, with 7 bases between. The CDR3 spells CASSVVSGNTEAFF. Written as DNA, the CDR3 is TGTGCCAGCAGCGTAGTTTCGGGGAACACTGAAGCTTTCTTT.

The chain employs TRBV4-1 and TRBJ2-5; 12 nucleotides line up with TRBD2. The CDR3 has 17 amino acids. CDR1 MGHRA and CDR2 YSYEKL come from the germline V gene. V was clipped by 0 bases and J by 5 bases; unmatched bases: 7. The DNA of the CDR3 is TGCGCCAGCAGCCAAGAGGGACTAGCGGGCCTTAGGGAGACCCAGTACTTC. As protein: CASSQEGLAGLRETQYF.

This clonotype was counted a few times. The chain combines TRBV27 with TRBJ1-1, with D unresolved. The V gene's germline CDR1 is MNHEY and CDR2 SMNVEV (reference sequence). V dropped 0 bases and J dropped 1 base, with 9 bases sitting between them. The CDR3 covers 15 residues. Written as DNA, the CDR3 is TGTGCCAGCAGTTTATCGATCCTGGCGAACACTGAAGCTTTCTTT. Translation: CASSLSILANTEAFF.

V usage is TRBV5-1 and J usage is TRBJ2-3; the D is unclear. V was clipped by 0 bases and J by 0 bases, with 11 bases between them. CDR3 length: 16 residues. Germline CDR1 is SGHRS and CDR2 is YFSETQ. Here the CDR3 reads CASSLAGQHSTDTQYF. CDR3 in DNA: TGCGCCAGCAGCTTGGCCGGCCAACATAGCACAGATACGCAGTATTTT.

This clonotype was seen only a few times. V is TRBV29-1 and J is TRBJ2-7, with D possibly TRBD2 on 6 matching bases. Germline V gene lookup returns CDR1 SQVTM and CDR2 ANQGSEA. Trimming left V 7 bases short and J 1 base short, with 23 bases between. This CDR3 is built from 16 residues. CDR3 residues: CSALGTDGGLSYEQYF. The CDR3 nucleotides are TGCAGCGCCTTGGGGACGGACGGGGGACTTTCCTACGAGCAGTACTTC.

This clonotype was observed a handful of times. The chain employs TRBV25-1 and TRBJ2-3; D gene ambiguous. The CDR3 covers 13 residues. Germline CDR1 reads MGHDK; CDR2 reads SYGVNS. Trimming took 8 bases from V and 1 from J, leaving 10 bases between them. CDR3 region: CASFRTGTDTQYF. The CDR3 bases are TGTGCCAGCTTTCGGACCGGCACAGATACGCAGTATTTT.

The sample holds a few counts of this clonotype. CDR3 bases: TGTGCCACCAGTGATTTCACGGACACAGATACGCAGTATTTT. Residues: CATSDFTDTDTQYF. This rearrangement joins TRBV24-1 to TRBJ2-3; D uncertain. The CDR3 runs 14 residues. Germline V gene sequence: CDR1 KGHDR, CDR2 SFDVKD. V was clipped by 1 base and J by 2 bases, with 6 bases between them.

In this sample, this clonotype turned up a few times. This chain joins TRBV5-5 and TRBJ2-5; TRBD2 agrees at 7 bases. Losses at the gene ends were 7 bases for V and 2 bases for J; bases not matched to a gene: 11. CDR1 and CDR2 from the germline V gene are SGHKS and YYEKEE (reference sequence). The CDR3 covers 15 residues. CDR3 bases: TGTGCCAGCGACAACTGGGGAGGGAGACAAGAGACCCAGTACTTC. Translating gives CASDNWGGRQETQYF. Supplemented by reference TRBV5-5 and TRBJ2-5, the full variable domain reads DAGVTQSPTHLIKTRGQQVTLRCSPISGHKSVSWYQQVLGQGPQFIFQYYEKEERGRGNFPDRFSARQFPNYSSELNVNALLLGDSALYLCASDNWGGRQETQYFGPGTRLLVL.

This clonotype turned up a few times. DNA for the CDR3: TGCGCCAGCGGAGGACTAGCGGACTACAATGAGCAGTTCTTC. It is translated as CASGGLADYNEQFF. This chain uses TRBV5-1 with TRBJ2-1, with 10 bases that match TRBD2. CDR1 is SGHRS, CDR2 YFSETQ, per germline. The CDR3 has 14 residues. V trimming: 7 bases; J trimming: 3 bases; junction bases outside the gene matches: 4.

The sample holds a few counts of this clonotype. J is TRBJ2-5 and V is TRBV2; D might be TRBD1 or TRBD2, each matching 6 bases. CDR1 and CDR2 from the germline V gene are SNHLY and FYNNEI. Trimming removed 3 bases at V and 4 bases at J, with 15 bases between. The CDR3 covers 15 residues. For the CDR3, the DNA is TGTGCCAGCAGTGATCCGGGGGCGCGGGGAGAGACCCAGTACTTC. Residues: CASSDPGARGETQYF.